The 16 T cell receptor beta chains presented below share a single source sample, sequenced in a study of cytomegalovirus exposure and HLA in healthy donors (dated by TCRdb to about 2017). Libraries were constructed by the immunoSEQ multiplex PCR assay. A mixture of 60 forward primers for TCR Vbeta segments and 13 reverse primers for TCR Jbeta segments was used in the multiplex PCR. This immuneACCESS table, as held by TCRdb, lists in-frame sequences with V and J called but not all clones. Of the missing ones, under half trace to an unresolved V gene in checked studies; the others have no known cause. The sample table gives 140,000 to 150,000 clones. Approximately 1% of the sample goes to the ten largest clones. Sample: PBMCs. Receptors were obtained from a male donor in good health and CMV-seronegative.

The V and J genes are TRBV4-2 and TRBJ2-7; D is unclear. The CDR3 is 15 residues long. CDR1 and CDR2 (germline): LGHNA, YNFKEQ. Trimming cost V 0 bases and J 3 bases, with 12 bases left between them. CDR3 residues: CASSQDPFGGYEQYF. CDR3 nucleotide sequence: TGTGCCAGCAGCCAAGATCCGTTTGGCGGCTACGAGCAGTACTTC.

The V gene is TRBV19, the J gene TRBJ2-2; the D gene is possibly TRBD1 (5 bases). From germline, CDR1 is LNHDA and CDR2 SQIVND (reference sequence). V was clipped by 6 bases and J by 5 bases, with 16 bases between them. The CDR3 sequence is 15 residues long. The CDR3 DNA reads TGTGCCAGTAGGGTTCGGGCAGGGCTGACCGGGGAGCTGTTTTTT. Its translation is CASRVRAGLTGELFF.

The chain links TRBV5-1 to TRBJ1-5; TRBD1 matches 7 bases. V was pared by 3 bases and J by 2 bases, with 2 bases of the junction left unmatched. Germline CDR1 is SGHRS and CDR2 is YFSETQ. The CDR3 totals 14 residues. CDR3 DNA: TGCGCCAGCAGCTGGACAGGCGGCAATCAGCCCCAGCATTTT. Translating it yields CASSWTGGNQPQHF.

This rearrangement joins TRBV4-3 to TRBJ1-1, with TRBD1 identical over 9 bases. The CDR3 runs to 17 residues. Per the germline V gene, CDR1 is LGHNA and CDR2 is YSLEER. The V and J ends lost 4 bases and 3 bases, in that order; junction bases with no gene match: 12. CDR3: CASSPARGRDRDTEAFF. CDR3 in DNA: TGCGCCAGCAGCCCAGCCCGAGGAAGGGACAGGGACACTGAAGCTTTCTTT.

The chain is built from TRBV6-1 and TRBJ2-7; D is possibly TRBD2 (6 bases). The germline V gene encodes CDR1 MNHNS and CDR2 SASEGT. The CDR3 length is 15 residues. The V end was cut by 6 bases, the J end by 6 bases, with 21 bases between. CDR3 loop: CASRLGGGGISEQYF. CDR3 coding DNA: TGTGCCAGCAGACTTGGGGGAGGCGGCATTTCCGAGCAGTACTTC.

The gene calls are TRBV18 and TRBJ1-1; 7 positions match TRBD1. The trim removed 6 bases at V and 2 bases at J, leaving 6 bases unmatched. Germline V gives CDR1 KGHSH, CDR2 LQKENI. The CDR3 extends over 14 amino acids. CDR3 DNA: TGTGCCAGCTCGCTCGGACAGGCTAACACTGAAGCTTTCTTT. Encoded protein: CASSLGQANTEAFF. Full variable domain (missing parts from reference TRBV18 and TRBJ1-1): NAGVMQNPRHLVRRRGQEARLRCSPMKGHSHVYWYRQLPEEGLKFMVYLQKENIIDESGMPKERFSAEFPKEGPSILRIQQVVRGDSAAYFCASSLGQANTEAFFGQGTRLTVV.

CDR3 sequence reads: CASSWASGGGNEQFF. The DNA of the CDR3 is TGTGCCAGCAGTTGGGCTAGCGGGGGGGGCAATGAGCAGTTCTTC. V is TRBV27 and J is TRBJ2-1; TRBD2 matches at 12 bases. Germline values: CDR1 MNHEY, CDR2 SMNVEV (reference sequence). Losses at the gene ends were 4 bases for V and 6 bases for J; bases not matched to a gene: 4. This CDR3 contains 15 residues.

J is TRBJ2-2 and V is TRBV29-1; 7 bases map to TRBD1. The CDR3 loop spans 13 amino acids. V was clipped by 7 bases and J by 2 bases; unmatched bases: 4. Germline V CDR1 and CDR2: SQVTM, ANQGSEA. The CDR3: CSAGGSNTGELFF. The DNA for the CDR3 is TGCAGCGCAGGGGGTTCAAACACCGGGGAGCTGTTTTTT.

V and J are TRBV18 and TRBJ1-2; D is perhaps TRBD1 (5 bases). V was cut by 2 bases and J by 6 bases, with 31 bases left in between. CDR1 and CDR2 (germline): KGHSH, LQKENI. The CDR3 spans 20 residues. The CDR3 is CASSPLAGRRGDKRDDGYTF. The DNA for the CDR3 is TGTGCCAGCTCACCATTAGCCGGACGGAGGGGCGACAAGCGGGACGATGGCTACACCTTC.

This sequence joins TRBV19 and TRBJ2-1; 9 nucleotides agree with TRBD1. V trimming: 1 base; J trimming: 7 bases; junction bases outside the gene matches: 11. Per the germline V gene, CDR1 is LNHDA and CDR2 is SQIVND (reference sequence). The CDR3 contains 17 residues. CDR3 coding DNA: TGTGCCAGTAGTATAGGGGGAGGGGACAGGGTAAGGAATGAGCAGTTCTTC. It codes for CASSIGGGDRVRNEQFF.

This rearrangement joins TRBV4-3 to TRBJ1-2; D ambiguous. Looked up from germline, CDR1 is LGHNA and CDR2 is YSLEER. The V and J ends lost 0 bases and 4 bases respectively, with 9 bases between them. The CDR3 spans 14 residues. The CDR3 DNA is TGCGCCAGCAGCCAAGATCGGCCAGGCTATGGCTACACCTTC. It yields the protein CASSQDRPGYGYTF.

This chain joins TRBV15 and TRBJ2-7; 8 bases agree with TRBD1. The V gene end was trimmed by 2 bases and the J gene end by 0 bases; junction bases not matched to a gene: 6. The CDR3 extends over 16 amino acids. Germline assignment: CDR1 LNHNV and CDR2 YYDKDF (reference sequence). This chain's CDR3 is CATSRKQGVSSYEQYF. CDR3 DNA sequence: TGTGCCACCAGCAGAAAACAGGGGGTGAGCTCCTACGAGCAGTACTTC.

Here the CDR3 reads CASRGEANQPQHF. CDR3 nucleotide sequence: TGTGCCAGCAGGGGGGAGGCCAATCAGCCCCAGCATTTT. This rearrangement joins TRBV2 to TRBJ1-5; tentative D call: TRBD1 (5 bases). Trimming left V 6 bases short and J 3 bases short, with 9 bases between. Germline loops: CDR1 SNHLY, CDR2 FYNNEI. This CDR3 spans 13 amino acids.

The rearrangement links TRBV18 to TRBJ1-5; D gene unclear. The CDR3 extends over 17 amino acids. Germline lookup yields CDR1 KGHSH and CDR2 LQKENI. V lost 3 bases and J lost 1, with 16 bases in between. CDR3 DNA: TGTGCCAGCTCACCCCGCCCCGCAGCGCTCAGCAATCAGCCCCAGCATTTT. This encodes CASSPRPAALSNQPQHF.

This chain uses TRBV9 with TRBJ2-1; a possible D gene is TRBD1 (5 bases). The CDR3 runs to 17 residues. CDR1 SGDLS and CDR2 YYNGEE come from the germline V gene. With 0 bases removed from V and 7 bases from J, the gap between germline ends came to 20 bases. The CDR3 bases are TGTGCCAGCAGCGTAGAAGCCCCCTTAAGGGGCAGAAATGAGCAGTTCTTC. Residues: CASSVEAPLRGRNEQFF.

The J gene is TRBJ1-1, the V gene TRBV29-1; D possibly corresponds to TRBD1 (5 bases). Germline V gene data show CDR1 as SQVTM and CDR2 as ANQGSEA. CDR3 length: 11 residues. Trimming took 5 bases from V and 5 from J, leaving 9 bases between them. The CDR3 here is CSVSQGTEAFF. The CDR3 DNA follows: TGCAGCGTTTCCCAGGGAACTGAAGCTTTCTTT.